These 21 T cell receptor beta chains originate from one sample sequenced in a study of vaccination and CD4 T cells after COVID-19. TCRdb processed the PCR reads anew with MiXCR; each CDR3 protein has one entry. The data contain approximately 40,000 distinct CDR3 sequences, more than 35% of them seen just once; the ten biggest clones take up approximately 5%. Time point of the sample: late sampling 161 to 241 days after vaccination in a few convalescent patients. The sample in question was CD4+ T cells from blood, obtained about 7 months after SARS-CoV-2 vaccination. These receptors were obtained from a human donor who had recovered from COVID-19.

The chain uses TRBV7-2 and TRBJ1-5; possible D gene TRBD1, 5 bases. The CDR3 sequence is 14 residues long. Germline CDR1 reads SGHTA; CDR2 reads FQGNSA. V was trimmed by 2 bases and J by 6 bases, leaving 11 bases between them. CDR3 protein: CASSLNAGTQPQHF. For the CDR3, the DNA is TGTGCCAGCAGCTTAAACGCAGGGACTCAGCCCCAGCATTTT.

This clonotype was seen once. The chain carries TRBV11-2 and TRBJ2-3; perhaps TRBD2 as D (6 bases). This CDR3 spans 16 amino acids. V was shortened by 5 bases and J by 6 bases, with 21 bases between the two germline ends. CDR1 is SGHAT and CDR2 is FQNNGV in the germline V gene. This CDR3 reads CASSHLTGSYLDTQYF. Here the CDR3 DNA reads TGTGCCAGCAGCCATCTCACCGGGAGTTACTTGGATACGCAGTATTTT.

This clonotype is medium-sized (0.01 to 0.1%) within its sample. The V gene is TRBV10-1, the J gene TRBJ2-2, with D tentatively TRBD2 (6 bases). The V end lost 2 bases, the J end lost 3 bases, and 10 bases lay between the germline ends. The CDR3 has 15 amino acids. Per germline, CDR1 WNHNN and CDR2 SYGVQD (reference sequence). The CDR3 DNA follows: TGCGCCAGCAGTGAGGGGGCTAGCGACACCGGGGAGCTGTTTTTT. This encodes CASSEGASDTGELFF.

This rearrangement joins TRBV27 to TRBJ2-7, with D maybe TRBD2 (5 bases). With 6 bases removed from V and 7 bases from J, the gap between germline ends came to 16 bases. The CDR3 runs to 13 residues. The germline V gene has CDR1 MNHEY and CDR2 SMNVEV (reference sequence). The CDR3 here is CASSRDYLGEQYF. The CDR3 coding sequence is TGTGCCAGCAGCCGCGACTACCTGGGGGAGCAGTACTTC.

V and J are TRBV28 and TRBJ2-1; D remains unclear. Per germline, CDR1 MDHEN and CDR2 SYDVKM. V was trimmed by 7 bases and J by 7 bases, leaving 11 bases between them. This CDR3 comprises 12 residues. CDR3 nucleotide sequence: TGTGCCAGCACTAGTCTCTCGAATGAGCAGTTCTTC. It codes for CASTSLSNEQFF.

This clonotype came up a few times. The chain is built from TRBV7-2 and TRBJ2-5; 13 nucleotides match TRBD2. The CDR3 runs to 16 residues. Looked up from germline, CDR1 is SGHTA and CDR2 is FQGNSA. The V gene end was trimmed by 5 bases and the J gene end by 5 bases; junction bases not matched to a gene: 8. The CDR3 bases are TGTGCCAGCAGCCTTCGGACTAGCGGGAGCTGGGAGACCCAGTACTTC. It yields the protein CASSLRTSGSWETQYF.

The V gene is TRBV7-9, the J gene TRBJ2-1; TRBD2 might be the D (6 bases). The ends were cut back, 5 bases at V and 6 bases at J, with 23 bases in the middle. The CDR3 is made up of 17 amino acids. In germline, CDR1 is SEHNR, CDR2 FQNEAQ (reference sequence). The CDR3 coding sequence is TGTGCCAGCAGCCCCCCCGACTGGGCGGGGAAAGTCAATGAGCAGTTCTTC. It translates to CASSPPDWAGKVNEQFF. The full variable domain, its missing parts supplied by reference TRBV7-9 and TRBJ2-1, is DTGVSQNPRHKITKRGQNVTFRCDPISEHNRLYWYRQTLGQGPEFLTYFQNEAQLEKSRLLSDRFSAERPKGSFSTLEIQRTEQGDSAMYLCASSPPDWAGKVNEQFFGPGTRLTVL.

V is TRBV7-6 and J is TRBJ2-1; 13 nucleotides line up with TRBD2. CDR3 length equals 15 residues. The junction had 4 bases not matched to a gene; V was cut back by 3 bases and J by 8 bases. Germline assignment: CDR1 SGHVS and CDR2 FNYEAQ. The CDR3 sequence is CASSFRGLAGDEQFF. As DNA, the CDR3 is TGTGCCAGCAGCTTCCGCGGACTAGCGGGAGATGAGCAGTTCTTC.

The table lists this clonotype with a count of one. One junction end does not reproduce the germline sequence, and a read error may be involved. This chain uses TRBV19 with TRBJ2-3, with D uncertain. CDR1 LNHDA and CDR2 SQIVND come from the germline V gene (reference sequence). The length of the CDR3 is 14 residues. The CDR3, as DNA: TGTGCCAGTAGTCCCGTCTCGAGCACAGATGCGCAGTATTTT. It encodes CASSPVSSTDAQYF. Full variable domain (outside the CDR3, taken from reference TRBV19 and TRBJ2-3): DGGITQSPKYLFRKEGQNVTLSCEQNLNHDAMYWYRQDPGQGLRLIYYSQIVNDFQKGDIAEGYSVSREKKESFPLTVTSAQKNPTAFYLCASSPVSSTDAQYFGPGTRLTVL.

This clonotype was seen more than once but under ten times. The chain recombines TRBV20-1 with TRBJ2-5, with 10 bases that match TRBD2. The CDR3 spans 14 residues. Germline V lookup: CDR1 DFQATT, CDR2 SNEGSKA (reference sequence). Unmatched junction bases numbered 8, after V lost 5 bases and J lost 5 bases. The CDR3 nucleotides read TGCAGTGCTCCCCGGCTAGCGGGAGTGGAGACCCAGTACTTC. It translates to CSAPRLAGVETQYF.

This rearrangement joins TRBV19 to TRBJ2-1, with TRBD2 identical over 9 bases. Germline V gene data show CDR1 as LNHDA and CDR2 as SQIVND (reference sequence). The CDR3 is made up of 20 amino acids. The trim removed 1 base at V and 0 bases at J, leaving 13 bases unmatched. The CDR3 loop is CASSIVVSGSPPSSYNEQFF. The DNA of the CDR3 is TGTGCCAGTAGTATAGTGGTTAGCGGGAGTCCCCCCAGCTCCTACAATGAGCAGTTCTTC.

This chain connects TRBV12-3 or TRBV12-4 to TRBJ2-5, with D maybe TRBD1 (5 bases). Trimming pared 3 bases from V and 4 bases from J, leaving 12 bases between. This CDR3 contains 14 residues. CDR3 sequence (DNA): TGTGCCAGCAGTTTCCCCAGCAGGGTAGAGACCCAGTACTTC. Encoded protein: CASSFPSRVETQYF.

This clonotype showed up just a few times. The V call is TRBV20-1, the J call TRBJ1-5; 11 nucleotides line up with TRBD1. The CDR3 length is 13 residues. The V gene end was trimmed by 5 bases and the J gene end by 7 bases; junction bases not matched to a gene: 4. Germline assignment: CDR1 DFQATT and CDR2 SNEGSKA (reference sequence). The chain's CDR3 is CSALGQGAQPQHF. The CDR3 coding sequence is TGCAGTGCTTTAGGACAGGGGGCCCAGCCCCAGCATTTT.

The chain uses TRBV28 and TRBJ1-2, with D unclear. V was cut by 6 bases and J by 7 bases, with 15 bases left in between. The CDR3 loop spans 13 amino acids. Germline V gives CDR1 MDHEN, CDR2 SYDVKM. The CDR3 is CASRFPAIRGYTF. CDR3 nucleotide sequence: TGTGCCAGCAGGTTTCCAGCGATCCGTGGCTACACCTTC.

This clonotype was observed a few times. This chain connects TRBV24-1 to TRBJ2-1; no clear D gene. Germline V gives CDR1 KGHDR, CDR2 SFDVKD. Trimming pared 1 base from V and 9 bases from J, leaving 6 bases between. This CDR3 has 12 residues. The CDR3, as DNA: TGTGCCACCAGTGATTTAGGCATTGAGCAGTTCTTC. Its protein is CATSDLGIEQFF.

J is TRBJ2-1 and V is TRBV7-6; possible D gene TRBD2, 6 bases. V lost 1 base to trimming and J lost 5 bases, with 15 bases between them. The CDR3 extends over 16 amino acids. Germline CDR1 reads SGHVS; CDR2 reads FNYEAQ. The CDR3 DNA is TGTGCCAGCAGCTTAGAGGCCCGCGGAGGGAACAATGAGCAGTTCTTC. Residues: CASSLEARGGNNEQFF. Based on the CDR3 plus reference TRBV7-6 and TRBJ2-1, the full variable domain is GAGVSQSPRYKVTKRGQDVALRCDPISGHVSLYWYRQALGQGPEFLTYFNYEAQQDKSGLPNDRFSAERPEGSISTLTIQRTEQRDSAMYRCASSLEARGGNNEQFFGPGTRLTVL.

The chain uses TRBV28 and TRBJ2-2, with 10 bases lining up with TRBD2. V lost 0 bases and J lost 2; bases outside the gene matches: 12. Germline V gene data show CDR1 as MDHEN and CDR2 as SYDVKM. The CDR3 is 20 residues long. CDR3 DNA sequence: TGTGCCAGCAGTTTATGGCCTCTACTAGCGGGACCCGTAAACACCGGGGAGCTGTTTTTT. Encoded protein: CASSLWPLLAGPVNTGELFF.

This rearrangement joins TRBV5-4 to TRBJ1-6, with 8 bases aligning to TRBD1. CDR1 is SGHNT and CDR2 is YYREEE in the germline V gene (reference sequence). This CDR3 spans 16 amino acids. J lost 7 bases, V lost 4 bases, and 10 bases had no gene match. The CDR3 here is CASSEERTGRNSPLHF. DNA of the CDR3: TGTGCCAGCAGCGAGGAACGGACAGGGAGGAATTCACCCCTCCACTTT.

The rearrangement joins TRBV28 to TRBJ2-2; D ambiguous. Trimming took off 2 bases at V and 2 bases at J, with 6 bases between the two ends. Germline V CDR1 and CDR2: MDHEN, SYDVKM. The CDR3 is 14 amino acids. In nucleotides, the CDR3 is TGTGCCAGCAGTTTAAGGCCTAACACCGGGGAGCTGTTTTTT. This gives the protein CASSLRPNTGELFF.

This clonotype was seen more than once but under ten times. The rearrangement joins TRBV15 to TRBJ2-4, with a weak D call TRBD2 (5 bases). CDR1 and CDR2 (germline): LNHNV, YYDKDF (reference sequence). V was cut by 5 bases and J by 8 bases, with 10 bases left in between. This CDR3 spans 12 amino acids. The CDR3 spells CATSPGSDIQYF. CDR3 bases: TGTGCCACCAGCCCGGGGTCGGACATTCAGTACTTC.

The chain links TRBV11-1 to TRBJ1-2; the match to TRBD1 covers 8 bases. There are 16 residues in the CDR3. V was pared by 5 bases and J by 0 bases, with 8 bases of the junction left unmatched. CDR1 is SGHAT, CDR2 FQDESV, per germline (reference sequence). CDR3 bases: TGTGCCAGCAGCGCCCGGGACAGGCGGACTAACTATGGCTACACCTTC. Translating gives CASSARDRRTNYGYTF.